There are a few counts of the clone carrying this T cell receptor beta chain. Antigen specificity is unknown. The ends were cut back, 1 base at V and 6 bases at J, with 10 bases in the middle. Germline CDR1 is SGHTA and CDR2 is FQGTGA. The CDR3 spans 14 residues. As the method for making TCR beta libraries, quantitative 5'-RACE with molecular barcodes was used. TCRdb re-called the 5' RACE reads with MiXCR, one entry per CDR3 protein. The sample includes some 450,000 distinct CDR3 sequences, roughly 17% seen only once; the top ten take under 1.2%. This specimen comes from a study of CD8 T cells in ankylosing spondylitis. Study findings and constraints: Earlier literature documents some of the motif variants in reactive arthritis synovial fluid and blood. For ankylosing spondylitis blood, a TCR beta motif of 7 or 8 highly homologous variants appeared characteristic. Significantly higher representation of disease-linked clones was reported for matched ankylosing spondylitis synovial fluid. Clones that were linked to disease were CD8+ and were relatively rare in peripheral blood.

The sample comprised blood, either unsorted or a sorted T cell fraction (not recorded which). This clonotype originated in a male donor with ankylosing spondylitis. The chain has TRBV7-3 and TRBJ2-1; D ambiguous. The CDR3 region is CASSLKSGTNEQFF. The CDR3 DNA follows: TGTGCCAGCAGCTTAAAATCAGGCACCAATGAGCAGTTCTTC. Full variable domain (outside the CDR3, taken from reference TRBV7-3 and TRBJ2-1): GAGVSQTPSNKVTEKGKYVELRCDPISGHTALYWYRQSLGQGPEFLIYFQGTGAADDSGLPNDRFFAVRPEGSVSTLKIQRTERGDSAVYLCASSLKSGTNEQFFGPGTRLTVL.